This T cell receptor (beta chain) was profiled in a study of blood T cell repertoires in COVID-19. Across the whole study: The United States, Italy and Spain were the sources of the acute and convalescent COVID-19 samples. PBMCs, B-cell-depleted T cells, or T cells provided the cDNA or gDNA that made up the material.

The CDR3 is made up of 13 amino acids. V was pared by 5 bases and J by 4 bases, with 3 bases of the junction left unmatched. Germline lookup yields CDR1 KGHSH and CDR2 LQKENI. Authors' methods: How many nucleated cells were present was estimated from reference gene primer amplification. TCRdb's table, derived via immunoSEQ multiplex PCR, lists solely in-frame clones and lacks some. V and J calls and clone size are as listed in that table; D and trimming were resolved from the DNA. The table records 20,000 to 30,000 clones, 80% to 90% of them present only once. This chain links TRBV18 with TRBJ2-3; TRBD2 aligns across 7 bases. The source material was peripheral blood. The clonotype comes from a man in his 70s with acute or convalescent COVID-19. CDR3 bases: TGTGCCAGCTCAGCGGGGGAAGCAGATACGCAGTATTTT. This gives the protein CASSAGEADTQYF.